Reported below is one T cell receptor (beta chain). The entry originates in a study of blood T cell repertoires in COVID-19. The overall study: PBMCs, B-cell-depleted T cells, or T cells were the source of the cDNA or gDNA that made up the material.

The table came from immunoSEQ multiplex PCR; TCRdb's copy has only in-frame clones and leaves some out. The sample has some 250,000 clones, 82% seen once. The clonotype was recovered from a young woman with acute or convalescent COVID-19. Sequencing input: peripheral blood.

This chain's CDR3 is CASSGTVSNEQFF. The CDR3, as DNA: TGTGCCAGCAGCGGGACAGTTTCCAATGAGCAGTTCTTC. This sequence joins TRBV2 and TRBJ2-1; 7 nucleotides align to TRBD1. With 6 bases clipped from V and 6 bases from J, the junction kept 5 bases outside the gene matches. Germline values: CDR1 SNHLY, CDR2 FYNNEI. The CDR3 runs to 13 residues.